The 31 T cell receptor beta chains given below trace back to one sample, sequenced in a study of CD8+CD57+ T cells in acquired aplastic anemia. TCR beta VDJ combinations and CDR3 sequences were profiled from genomic DNA. TCRdb independently ran MiXCR on the reads; one entry per CDR3 protein. In the table there are a few hundred thousand distinct CDR3 sequences, approximately 80% of which are singletons. Flow cytometry had shown expanded CD8+CD57+ cells in the patients chosen for sequencing. Sequenced sample: sorted CD4+, CD8+, or CD8+CD57+ T cells (not recorded which) from PBMCs. These receptors all stem from a human donor with aplastic anemia.

In the case of this clonotype: No conserved phenylalanine or tryptophan ends this CDR3, so it is likely a read error. The CDR3 region has the DNA TGTGCCAGCAGCGAAGGGACCACAGGTAAGCAGTATCTT. Translating it yields CASSEGTTGKQYL. The chain uses TRBV7-6 and TRBJ2-3, with D perhaps being TRBD1 or TRBD2 (5 bases each). The CDR3 is 13 residues long. Germline CDR1 SGHVS, CDR2 FNYEAQ. V was pared by 5 bases and J by 11 bases, with 17 bases between.

This clonotype was observed many times. One end of the junction does not line up with germline, which may come from a read error. V gene TRBV2 combines with J gene TRBJ2-1; a possible D gene is TRBD1 (6 bases). Germline V gives CDR1 SNHLY, CDR2 FYNNEI. This CDR3 comprises 13 residues. The CDR3: CASGDGGIDEQFF. For the CDR3, the DNA is TGTGCCAGCGGTGATGGGGGCATAGATGAGCAGTTTTTT.

Note on this clonotype: The junction and the germline gene differ at one end; a read error may be behind it. The chain uses TRBV7-8 and TRBJ2-3; D uncertain. This CDR3 contains 14 residues. The germline gives CDR1 SGHVS, CDR2 FQNEAQ. The CDR3 DNA sequence: TGTGCCAGCAGCTTACGGTTCCCAGGACGAAACAATGAGTTT. Protein product: CASSLRFPGRNNEF.

The sample holds many counts of this clonotype. The chain links TRBV5-1 to TRBJ2-6; a possible D gene is TRBD2 (6 bases). With 4 bases removed from V and 1 base from J, the gap between germline ends came to 21 bases. The V gene's germline CDR1 is SGHRS and CDR2 YFSETQ. The CDR3 has 19 amino acids. The CDR3 protein is CASSGPTGSGRSGANVLTF. CDR3 in DNA: TGCGCCAGCAGCGGCCCTACAGGCTCGGGGAGGTCTGGGGCCAACGTCCTGACTTTC.

The chain couples TRBV11-3 to TRBJ2-5, with TRBD1 matching over 7 bases. Germline CDR1 and CDR2: SGHNT and YENEEA. The V gene end was trimmed by 0 bases and the J gene end by 3 bases; junction bases not matched to a gene: 10. CDR3 size: 17 residues. Here the CDR3 DNA reads TGTGCCAGCAGCTTAGATCTGACAGGGAACACTGAAGAGACCCAGTACTTC. Amino acid sequence: CASSLDLTGNTEETQYF.

The chain uses TRBV5-5 and TRBJ1-6, with TRBD1 as a possible D gene (6 bases). This CDR3 is 16 amino acids long. V was pared by 3 bases and J by 3 bases, with 13 bases between. Germline lookup yields CDR1 SGHKS and CDR2 YYEKEE (reference sequence). The CDR3 nucleotides read TGTGCCAGCAGCTCCGCACAGGGCGGCTATAATTCACCCCTCCACTTT. Its translation: CASSSAQGGYNSPLHF.

With respect to this clonotype: The CDR3 ends on some other residue instead of the conserved phenylalanine or tryptophan, so this is likely a read error. Because the CDR3's place on the DNA is in doubt, the DNA is left out and the CDR3 is given as listed by TCRdb. The chain joins TRBV15 to TRBJ2-3; the table's D call of TRBD1 was not tested on the DNA. The CDR3 extends over 13 residues, inclusive of both ends. CDR1 and CDR2 from the germline V gene are LNHNV and YYDKDF (reference sequence). This CDR3 is CATRDRGPATEHY.

The V and J genes are TRBV9 and TRBJ2-1; TRBD2 agrees at 7 bases. Judging by the DNA end, TRBJ2-7 fits better; the J call may be wrong. This CDR3 has 13 amino acids. Germline V gene sequence: CDR1 SGDLS, CDR2 YYNGEE. Here the CDR3 DNA reads TGTGCCAGCAGCACCGGGACTACGGAGGGACAGTACTTC. This encodes CASSTGTTEGQYF.

As for this clonotype: The CDR3 does not end in the conserved phenylalanine or tryptophan, so this is likely a read error. V and J are TRBV5-4 and TRBJ2-1; D may correspond to TRBD1 or TRBD2 (7 bases each). This CDR3 comprises 15 residues. CDR1 SGHNT and CDR2 YYREEE come from the germline V gene (reference sequence). CDR3: CATSSASQGGNEQFL. DNA of the CDR3: TGTGCCACCAGCAGTGCTAGCCAGGGGGGGAATGAGCAGTTCCTC.

Notes on this clonotype: The junction shows a germline mismatch at one end, possibly a read error. The rearrangement links TRBV7-8 to TRBJ1-1; possibly TRBD1 for D (5 bases). CDR1 and CDR2 from the germline V gene are SGHVS and FQNEAQ. The CDR3 loop spans 13 amino acids. CDR3 DNA: TGTGCCAGCAGCTTAGCGGGAGGGACCGATACGCAGTTT. Translation: CASSLAGGTDTQF. Using reference TRBV7-8 and TRBJ1-1 for the parts outside the CDR3, the full variable domain is GAGVSQSPRYKVAKRGQDVALRCDPISGHVSLFWYQQALGQGPEFLTYFQNEAQLDKSGLPSDRFFAERPEGSVSTLKIQRTQQEDSAVYLCASSLAGGTDTQFGQGTRLTVV.

Note on this clonotype: A junction boundary mismatches the germline segment, possibly from a read error. This rearrangement joins TRBV7-9 to TRBJ2-3, with 8 positions matching TRBD2. Per germline, CDR1 SEHNR and CDR2 FQNEAQ (reference sequence). This CDR3 is 14 amino acids long. The chain's CDR3 is CASSSAGGPDTQSF. For the CDR3, the DNA is TGTGCCAGCAGCTCCGCGGGAGGTCCCGATACCCAGTCTTTT.

The chain combines TRBV5-5 with TRBJ2-3, with no clear D. V was shortened by 3 bases and J by 0 bases, with 14 bases between the two germline ends. The CDR3 covers 16 residues. Germline CDR1 is SGHKS and CDR2 is YYEKEE (reference sequence). In nucleotides, the CDR3 is TGTGCCAGCAGCTCCTCACACTTCGCTAGCACAGATACGCAGTATTTT. Translation: CASSSSHFASTDTQYF.

With respect to this clonotype: Germline is not matched at one junction end, which may reflect a read error. The J gene is TRBJ1-2, the V gene TRBV7-2, with no clear D. This CDR3 has 13 residues. From germline, CDR1 is SGHTA and CDR2 FQGNSA. The CDR3 DNA is TGTGCCAGCAGCTTAGGGCTTGCAGGTGGATGCACTTTT. Protein: CASSLGLAGGCTF.

The chain employs TRBV7-8 and TRBJ2-5; TRBD2 might be the D (6 bases). Germline V gene sequence: CDR1 SGHVS, CDR2 FQNEAQ. V was cut by 0 bases and J by 14 bases, with 22 bases left in between. The CDR3 runs to 15 residues. CDR3 coding DNA: TGTGCCAGCAGCTTAGCGGGAGGACCGTACGAGCAGTACTACTTC. Protein: CASSLAGGPYEQYYF.

V usage is TRBV7-9 and J usage is TRBJ2-7; D ambiguous. CDR1 SEHNR and CDR2 FQNEAQ come from the germline V gene (reference sequence). CDR3 length equals 18 residues. V dropped 0 bases and J dropped 1 base, with 19 bases sitting between them. Written as DNA, the CDR3 is TGTGCCAGCAGCTTAGCGCCAGATGGGAATGCCCTTTCCTACGAGCAGTACGTC. Encoded protein: CASSLAPDGNALSYEQYV.

A note on this clonotype: At one of its ends the junction is not consistent with the germline gene, which may arise from a read error. The chain links TRBV7-9 to TRBJ2-1; tentatively, D is TRBD2 (6 bases). Germline assignment: CDR1 SEHNR and CDR2 FQNEAQ (reference sequence). The CDR3 loop spans 13 amino acids. CDR3 in DNA: TGTGCCAGCAGTTTTGGATGGGGGGACGGGGAGTTGTTC. It encodes CASSFGWGDGELF. The full variable domain, in which reference TRBV7-9 and TRBJ2-1 provide the parts outside the CDR3, is DTGVSQNPRHKITKRGQNVTFRCDPISEHNRLYWYRQTLGQGPEFLTYFQNEAQLEKSRLLSDRFSAERPKGSFSTLEIQRTEQGDSAMYLCASSFGWGDGELFGPGTRLTVL.

In the case of this clonotype: The junction departs from germline at one end; a sequencing error may be responsible. The CDR3 reads CASSLAGGTGSHEQFF. For the CDR3, the DNA is TGCGCCAGCAGCTTAGCTGGGGGTACCGGCTCGCATGAGCAGTTCTTC. The chain carries TRBV7-2 and TRBJ2-1, with D perhaps being TRBD1 or TRBD2 (5 bases each). CDR3 size: 16 residues. Per the germline V gene, CDR1 is SGHTA and CDR2 is FQGNSA.

The chain has TRBV7-9 and TRBJ1-1; the D gene is possibly TRBD1 (5 bases). The germline CDR1 and CDR2 sequences are SEHNR and FQNEAQ (reference sequence). V lost 1 base to trimming and J lost 11 bases, with 20 bases between them. The CDR3 is 15 amino acids. The CDR3 nucleotides are TGTGCCAGCAGCTTAGATCTCGCAGGGCAGATTGATGCTTTCTTT. Protein product: CASSLDLAGQIDAFF.

This clonotype showed up just once. The DNA is left out, because the CDR3 cannot be placed on it with certainty; the CDR3 is given as TCRdb lists it. The CDR3 sequence: CASSVAGGAKANEYF. J is TRBJ2-5 and V is TRBV2; no check of the table's D call, TRBD1, against the DNA was made. Ends included, the CDR3 has 15 residues. CDR1 is SNHLY, CDR2 FYNNEI, per germline.

The chain recombines TRBV7-8 with TRBJ2-7, with D possibly TRBD1 on 5 matching bases. This CDR3 is 12 amino acids long. Germline V gene sequence: CDR1 SGHVS, CDR2 FQNEAQ. V gave up 1 base and J gave up 6 bases, with 7 bases separating them. This CDR3 reads CASSLVRGEQYF. CDR3 nucleotide sequence: TGTGCCAGCAGCTTAGTTAGGGGCGAGCAGTACTTC.

As regards this clonotype: One junction end disagrees with the germline gene, perhaps due to a read error. This rearrangement joins TRBV7-9 to TRBJ2-3; possibly TRBD1 or TRBD2 for D (5 bases each). Germline loops: CDR1 SEHNR, CDR2 FQNEAQ (reference sequence). The CDR3 extends over 14 amino acids. The CDR3 protein is CASSLVPGALTLGF. The CDR3 DNA sequence: TGTGCCAGCAGCTTAGTACCCGGGGCGCTGACGCTTGGATTT.

The chain combines TRBV2 with TRBJ1-2; 10 positions match TRBD1. The germline gives CDR1 SNHLY, CDR2 FYNNEI. CDR3 length equals 15 residues. The V segment lost 6 bases and the J segment 14 bases; nucleotides outside the gene matches: 18. CDR3 protein: CASSVTGGADTGATF. CDR3 coding DNA: TGTGCCAGCAGCGTGACAGGGGGCGCCGACACTGGCGCTACCTTC.

CDR3 coding DNA: TGTGCCAGCAGCTTAGAGGTGGCAGGCCGCAATCAGCCCCAGCATTTT. This encodes CASSLEVAGRNQPQHF. This chain uses TRBV11-3 with TRBJ1-5; D uncertain. There are 16 residues in the CDR3. With 0 bases removed from V and 2 bases from J, the gap between germline ends came to 11 bases. Per germline, CDR1 SGHNT and CDR2 YENEEA.

On this clonotype: The junction differs from germline at one of its ends, possibly a read error. This chain joins TRBV7-8 and TRBJ2-7, with D maybe TRBD1 (5 bases). The length of the CDR3 is 14 residues. CDR1 is SGHVS, CDR2 FQNEAQ, per germline. This CDR3 is CASSLVQGPYKQYF. The DNA for the CDR3 is TGTGCCAGCAGTTTAGTGCAGGGTCCCTACAAGCAGTACTTC.

This clonotype was counted a single time. The rearrangement links TRBV7-9 to TRBJ2-1; D unresolved. Germline V gene data show CDR1 as SEHNR and CDR2 as FQNEAQ (reference sequence). This CDR3 comprises 15 residues. Between the trimmed V and J ends, which lost 3 bases and 7 bases, there was a span of 16 bases. The CDR3 region is CASSLVSESENEQFF. In nucleotides, the CDR3 is TGTGCCAGCAGCTTGGTTTCAGAGTCGGAGAATGAGCAGTTCTTC.

On this clonotype itself: The CDR3 end shows no conserved phenylalanine or tryptophan, and so a read error is likely. V and J are TRBV9 and TRBJ2-1; 9 nucleotides line up with TRBD2. The CDR3 contains 16 residues. Germline loops: CDR1 SGDLS, CDR2 YYNGEE. V dropped 0 bases and J dropped 8; count of bases not matched to a gene: 9. The CDR3: CASSVERSGGSDEQFL. CDR3 in DNA: TGTGCCAGCAGCGTAGAAAGAAGCGGGGGGAGTGATGAGCAGTTCCTC.

The gene calls are TRBV11-1 and TRBJ2-7; 10 bases match TRBD1. This CDR3 is built from 18 residues. Trimming took 2 bases from V and 2 from J; bases not matched to a gene: 12. Germline-derived CDR1 and CDR2 are SGHAT and FQDESV (reference sequence). The CDR3 loop is CASSLRGPGTGVTYEQYF. The CDR3 DNA follows: TGTGCCAGCAGCTTACGGGGCCCCGGGACAGGGGTAACCTACGAGCAGTACTTC. Drawing the rest from reference TRBV11-1 and TRBJ2-7, the complete variable domain is EAEVAQSPRYKITEKSQAVAFWCDPISGHATLYWYRQILGQGPELLVQFQDESVVDDSQLPKDRFSAERLKGVDSTLKIQPAELGDSAMYLCASSLRGPGTGVTYEQYFGPGTRLTVT.

This chain uses TRBV7-8 with TRBJ2-4; 7 nucleotides agree with TRBD2. The CDR3 is 14 residues long. The J segment lost 5 bases and the V segment lost 9 bases, leaving 10 bases of the junction unmatched. The germline V gene encodes CDR1 SGHVS and CDR2 FQNEAQ. The CDR3 DNA is TGTGCCAGTAGCCCCGGGGGGTTCCAAAACATTCAGTACTTC. Translation: CASSPGGFQNIQYF.

The J gene is TRBJ1-2, the V gene TRBV7-9; no firm D call. The DNA end is more similar to TRBJ1-1, so the J call may be wrong. The CDR3 contains 13 residues. Germline assignment: CDR1 SEHNR and CDR2 FQNEAQ (reference sequence). CDR3 DNA sequence: TGTGCCAGCAGTGGCGGGCTGGACACTGAAGCTTTCTTT. It codes for CASSGGLDTEAFF.

J is TRBJ2-4 and V is TRBV7-9; tentatively, D is TRBD2 (5 bases). The CDR3 is 12 residues long. CDR1 is SEHNR, CDR2 FQNEAQ, per germline (reference sequence). The V and J ends lost 8 bases and 13 bases respectively, with 18 bases between them. CDR3 sequence reads: CASGGAGSRQYF. The CDR3 nucleotides read TGTGCCAGCGGAGGAGCTGGGAGCAGGCAGTACTTC. Full variable domain (missing parts from reference TRBV7-9 and TRBJ2-4): DTGVSQNPRHKITKRGQNVTFRCDPISEHNRLYWYRQTLGQGPEFLTYFQNEAQLEKSRLLSDRFSAERPKGSFSTLEIQRTEQGDSAMYLCASGGAGSRQYFGAGTRLSVL.

This clonotype has just a few counts. The junction does not match germline at one end; this may be a read error. The V gene is TRBV25-1, the J gene TRBJ2-2; D may correspond to TRBD1 or TRBD2 (5 bases each). This CDR3 contains 15 residues. Germline assignment: CDR1 MGHDK and CDR2 SYGVNS. CDR3 nucleotide sequence: TGTGCCAGCAGTGAGTCCGCGATCTACACCGGGGACCTGTTTTTT. It specifies CASSESAIYTGDLFF.